The clone carrying this T cell receptor beta chain was counted between two and nine times. Trimming took off 2 bases at V and 4 bases at J, with 14 bases between the two ends. CDR3 length: 15 amino acids. Germline-derived CDR1 and CDR2 are SGHAT and FQNNGV. The data are from a study of blood T cell repertoires in COVID-19. Study overall: The study drew acute and convalescent COVID-19 samples from the United States, Italy and Spain. From T cells, B-cell-depleted T cells, or PBMCs came the material, which was cDNA or gDNA.

Only in-frame clones appear in the TCRdb table, and some are missing; sequencing was by immunoSEQ multiplex PCR. Seen here are under 350,000 clones, over 75% observed once, and the top ten hold about an eighth. The clonotype was recovered from a human donor in a cohort sampled during active COVID-19. The chain has TRBV11-2 and TRBJ2-5; D may be TRBD2 (5 bases). The sample was peripheral blood. In DNA, the CDR3 is TGTGCCAGCAGCTTATCCGGGGTACGGGGAGAGACCCAGTACTTC. Amino acid sequence: CASSLSGVRGETQYF.